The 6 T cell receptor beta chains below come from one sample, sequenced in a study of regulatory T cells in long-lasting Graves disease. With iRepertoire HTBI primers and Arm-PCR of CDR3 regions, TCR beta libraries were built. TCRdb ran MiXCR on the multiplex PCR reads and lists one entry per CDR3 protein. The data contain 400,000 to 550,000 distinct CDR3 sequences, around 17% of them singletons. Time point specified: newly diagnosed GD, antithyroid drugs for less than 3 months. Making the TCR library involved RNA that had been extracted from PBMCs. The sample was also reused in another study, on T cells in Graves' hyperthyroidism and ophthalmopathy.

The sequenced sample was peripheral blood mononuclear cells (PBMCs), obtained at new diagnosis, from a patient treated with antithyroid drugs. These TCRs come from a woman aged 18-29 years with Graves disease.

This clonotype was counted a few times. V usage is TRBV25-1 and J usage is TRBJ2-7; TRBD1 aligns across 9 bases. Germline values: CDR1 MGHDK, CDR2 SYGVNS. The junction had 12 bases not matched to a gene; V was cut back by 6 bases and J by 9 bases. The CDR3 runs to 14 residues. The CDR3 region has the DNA TGTGCCAGCAGGGGACAGGGTACCCTACGAGGGCAGTACTTC. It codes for CASRGQGTLRGQYF.

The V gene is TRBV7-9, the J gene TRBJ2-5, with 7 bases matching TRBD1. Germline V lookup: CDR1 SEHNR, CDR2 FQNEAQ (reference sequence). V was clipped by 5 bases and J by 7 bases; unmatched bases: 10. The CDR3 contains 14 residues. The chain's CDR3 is CASSPITGVGTQYF. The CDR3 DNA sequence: TGTGCCAGCAGCCCTATAACAGGGGTTGGGACCCAGTACTTC.

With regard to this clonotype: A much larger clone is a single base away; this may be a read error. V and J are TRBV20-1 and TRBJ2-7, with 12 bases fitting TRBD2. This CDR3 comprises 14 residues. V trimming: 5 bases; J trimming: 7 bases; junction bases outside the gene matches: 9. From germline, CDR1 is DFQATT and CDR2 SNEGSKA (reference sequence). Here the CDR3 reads CSARLAGVHNEQYF. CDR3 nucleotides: TGCAGTGCTCGACTAGCGGGAGTACACAATGAGCAGTACTTC.

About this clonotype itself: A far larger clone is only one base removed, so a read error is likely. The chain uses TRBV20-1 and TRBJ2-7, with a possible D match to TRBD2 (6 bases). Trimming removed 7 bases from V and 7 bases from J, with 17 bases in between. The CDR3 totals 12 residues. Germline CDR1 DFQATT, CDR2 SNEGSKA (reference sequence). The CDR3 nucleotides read TGCAGTGAGTCGGGAGTTAAGGATGAGCAGTACTTC. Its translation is CSESGVKDEQYF.

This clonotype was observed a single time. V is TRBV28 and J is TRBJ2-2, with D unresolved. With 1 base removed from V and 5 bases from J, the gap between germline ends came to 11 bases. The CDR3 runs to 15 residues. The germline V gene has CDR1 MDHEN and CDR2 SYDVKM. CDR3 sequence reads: CASSLSGVVTGELFF. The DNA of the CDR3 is TGTGCCAGCAGTTTATCTGGGGTTGTGACCGGGGAGCTGTTTTTT. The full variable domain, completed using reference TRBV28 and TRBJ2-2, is DVKVTQSSRYLVKRTGEKVFLECVQDMDHENMFWYRQDPGLGLRLIYFSYDVKMKEKGDIPEGYSVSREKKERFSLILESASTNQTSMYLCASSLSGVVTGELFFGEGSRLTVL.

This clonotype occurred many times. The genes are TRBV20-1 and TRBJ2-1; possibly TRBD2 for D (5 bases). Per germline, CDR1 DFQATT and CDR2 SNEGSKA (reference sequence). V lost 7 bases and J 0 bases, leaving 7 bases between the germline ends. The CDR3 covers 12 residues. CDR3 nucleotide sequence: TGCAGTGTTGGGAGCTCCTACAATGAGCAGTTCTTC. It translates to CSVGSSYNEQFF.